These 8 T cell receptor beta chains share one sample of origin, sequenced in a study of T-cell reconstitution after alpha-beta-depleted transplantation in children. A library of TCRbeta sequences, prepared with unique molecular identifiers, was generated. In TCRdb, the PCR reads were re-called with MiXCR into one record per CDR3 protein. The data show approximately 800,000 distinct CDR3 sequences, with roughly 15% seen just once and under 6% held by the top ten. The specimen was PBMCs, mostly from graft donor cells, collected 360 days after TCRalphabeta/CD19-depleted stem cell transplant. The receptor source for this set is a male patient aged 10-17 years who had a stem cell transplant for acute lymphoblastic leukemia, so the T cells may come from the graft donor.

This chain joins TRBV7-2 and TRBJ2-7; 9 nucleotides match TRBD2. This CDR3 contains 15 residues. Germline CDR1 and CDR2: SGHTA and FQGNSA. V was pared by 3 bases and J by 3 bases, with 6 bases of the junction left unmatched. CDR3 protein: CASSLGGTSNYEQYF. For the CDR3, the DNA is TGTGCCAGCAGCTTGGGGGGGACTAGCAACTACGAGCAGTACTTC.

This clonotype was recorded a few times. The chain is built from TRBV9 and TRBJ1-5; D is possibly TRBD1 (5 bases). V lost 0 bases and J lost 4, with 11 bases in between. The germline V gene encodes CDR1 SGDLS and CDR2 YYNGEE. This CDR3 is 15 amino acids long. As DNA, the CDR3 is TGTGCCAGCAGCGTAGAAGACAGCGTAAATCAGCCCCAGCATTTT. The encoded protein is CASSVEDSVNQPQHF.

In its sample, this clonotype was seen many times. The chain carries TRBV12-3 or TRBV12-4 and TRBJ2-6, with 8 bases aligning to TRBD1. The J segment lost 2 bases and the V segment lost 6 bases, leaving 3 bases of the junction unmatched. The CDR3 sequence is 15 residues long. CDR3 loop: CASRPDRAGANVLTF. In DNA, the CDR3 is TGTGCCAGCAGACCGGACAGGGCTGGGGCCAACGTCCTGACTTTC.

This clonotype turned up a few times. The DNA for the CDR3 is TGTGCCACCAGCAGAGAGGCAAGGGGAACCGGGGAGCTGTTTTTT. This gives the protein CATSREARGTGELFF. J is TRBJ2-2 and V is TRBV15; tentatively, D is TRBD1 (5 bases). There are 15 residues in the CDR3. V dropped 0 bases and J dropped 5 bases, with 10 bases sitting between them. CDR1 is LNHNV and CDR2 is YYDKDF in the germline V gene (reference sequence).

This chain joins TRBV30 and TRBJ2-1, with 10 bases matching TRBD2. Trimming took 2 bases from V and 12 from J; bases not matched to a gene: 7. Germline V gives CDR1 GTSNPN, CDR2 SVGIG (reference sequence). The CDR3 runs 13 residues. The CDR3 reads CAWSSGRALGQFF. CDR3 DNA: TGTGCCTGGAGTAGCGGGAGGGCCCTTGGGCAGTTCTTC.

The rearrangement joins TRBV27 to TRBJ2-7, with D perhaps matching TRBD2 (5 bases). The CDR3 is 14 residues long. Germline CDR1 and CDR2: MNHEY and SMNVEV (reference sequence). Trimming removed 3 bases from V and 6 bases from J, with 15 bases in between. CDR3 region: CASSLAGEPTEQYF. For the CDR3, the DNA is TGTGCCAGCAGTTTGGCCGGGGAACCCACCGAGCAGTACTTC.

This clonotype was seen many times. The CDR3 nucleotides are TGTGCCAGCAGCTTAGGCCTAGTCCGGGAGCAGTACTTC. Encoded protein: CASSLGLVREQYF. The chain joins TRBV11-2 to TRBJ2-7; D remains unclear. CDR3 length: 13 residues. Germline CDR1 SGHAT, CDR2 FQNNGV. The V gene lost 1 base and the J gene lost 7 bases, with 11 bases spanning the gap.

The table lists this clonotype with a few counts. The J gene is TRBJ2-2, the V gene TRBV12-3 or TRBV12-4; D might be TRBD1 or TRBD2, each matching 5 bases. This CDR3 contains 15 residues. V gave up 6 bases and J gave up 4 bases, with 15 bases separating them. The CDR3 reads CASRSQGVGTGELFF. For the CDR3, the DNA is TGTGCCAGCAGATCGCAGGGAGTGGGCACCGGGGAGCTGTTTTTT.